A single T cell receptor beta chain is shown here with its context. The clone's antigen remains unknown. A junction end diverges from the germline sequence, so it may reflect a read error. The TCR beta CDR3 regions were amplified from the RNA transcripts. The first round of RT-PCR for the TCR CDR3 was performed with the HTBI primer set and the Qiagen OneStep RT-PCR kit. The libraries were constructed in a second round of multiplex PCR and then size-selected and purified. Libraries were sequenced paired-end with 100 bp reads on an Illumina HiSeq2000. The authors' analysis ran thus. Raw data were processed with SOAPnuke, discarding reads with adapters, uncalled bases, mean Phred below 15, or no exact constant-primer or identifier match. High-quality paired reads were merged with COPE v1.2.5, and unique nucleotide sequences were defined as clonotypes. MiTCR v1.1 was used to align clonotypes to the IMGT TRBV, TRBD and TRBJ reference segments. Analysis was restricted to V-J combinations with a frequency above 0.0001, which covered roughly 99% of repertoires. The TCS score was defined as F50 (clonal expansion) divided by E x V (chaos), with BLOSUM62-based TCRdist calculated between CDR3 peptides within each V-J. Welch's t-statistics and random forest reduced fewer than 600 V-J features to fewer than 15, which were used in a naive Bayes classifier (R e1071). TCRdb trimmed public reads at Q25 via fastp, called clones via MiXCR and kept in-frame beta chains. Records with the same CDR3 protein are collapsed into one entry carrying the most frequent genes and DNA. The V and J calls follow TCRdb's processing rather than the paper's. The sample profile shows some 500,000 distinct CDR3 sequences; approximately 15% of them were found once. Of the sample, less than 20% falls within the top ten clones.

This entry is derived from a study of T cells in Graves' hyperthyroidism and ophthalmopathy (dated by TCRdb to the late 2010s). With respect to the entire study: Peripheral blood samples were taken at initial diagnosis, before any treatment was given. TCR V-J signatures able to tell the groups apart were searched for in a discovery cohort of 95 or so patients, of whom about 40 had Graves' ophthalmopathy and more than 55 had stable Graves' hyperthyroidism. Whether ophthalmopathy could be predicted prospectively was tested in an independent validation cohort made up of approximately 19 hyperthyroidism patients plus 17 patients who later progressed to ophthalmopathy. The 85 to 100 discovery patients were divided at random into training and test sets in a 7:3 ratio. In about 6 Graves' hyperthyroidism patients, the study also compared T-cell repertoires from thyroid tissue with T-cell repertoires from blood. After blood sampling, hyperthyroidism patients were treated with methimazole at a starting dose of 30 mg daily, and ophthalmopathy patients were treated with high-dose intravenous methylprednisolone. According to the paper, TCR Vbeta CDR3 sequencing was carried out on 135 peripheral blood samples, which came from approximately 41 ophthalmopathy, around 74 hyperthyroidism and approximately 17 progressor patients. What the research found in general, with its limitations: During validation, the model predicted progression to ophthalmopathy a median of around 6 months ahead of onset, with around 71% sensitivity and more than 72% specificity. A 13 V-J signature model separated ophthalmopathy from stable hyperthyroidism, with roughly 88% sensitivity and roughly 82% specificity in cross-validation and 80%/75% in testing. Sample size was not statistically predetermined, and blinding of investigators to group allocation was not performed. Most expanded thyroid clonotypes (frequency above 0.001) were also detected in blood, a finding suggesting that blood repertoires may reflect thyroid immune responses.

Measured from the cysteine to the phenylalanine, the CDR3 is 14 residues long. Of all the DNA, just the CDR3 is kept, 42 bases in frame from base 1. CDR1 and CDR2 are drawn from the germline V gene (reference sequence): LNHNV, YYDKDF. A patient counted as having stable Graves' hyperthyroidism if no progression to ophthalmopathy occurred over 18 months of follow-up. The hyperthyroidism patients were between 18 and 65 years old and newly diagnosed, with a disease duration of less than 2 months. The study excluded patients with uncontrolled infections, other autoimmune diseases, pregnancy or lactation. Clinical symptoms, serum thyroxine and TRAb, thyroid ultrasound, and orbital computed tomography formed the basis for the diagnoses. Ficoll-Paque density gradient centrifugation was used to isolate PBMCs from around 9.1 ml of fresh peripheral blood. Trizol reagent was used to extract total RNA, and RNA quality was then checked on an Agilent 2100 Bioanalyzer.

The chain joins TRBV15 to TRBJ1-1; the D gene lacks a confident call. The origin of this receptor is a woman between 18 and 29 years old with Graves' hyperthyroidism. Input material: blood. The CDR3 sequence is CATSRVRVNTETFF. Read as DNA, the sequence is TGTGCCACCAGCAGAGTAAGGGTGAACACTGAAACTTTCTTT.